This entry lists 22 T cell receptor beta chains sequenced from one sample in a study of control samples from healthy donors and cancer patients. Clones were read by immunoSEQ multiplex PCR, and TCRdb kept only the in-frame ones, dropping some. The table has 400,000 to 500,000 clones, around 90% seen once. Material for sequencing was PBMCs. These receptors came from a man aged 35-49 years with head and neck cancer.

The chain is built from TRBV2 and TRBJ2-3; D may be TRBD1 or TRBD2 (5 bases each). V lost 7 bases and J lost 2, with 7 bases in between. Looked up from germline, CDR1 is SNHLY and CDR2 is FYNNEI. This CDR3 spans 12 amino acids. DNA for the CDR3: TGTGCCAGCAAGGGACCCACAGATACGCAGTATTTT. Its translation: CASKGPTDTQYF.

This chain joins TRBV5-1 and TRBJ2-7; TRBD1 agrees at 7 bases. CDR1 is SGHRS, CDR2 YFSETQ, per germline. The CDR3 runs 14 residues. J lost 5 bases, V lost 0 bases, and 5 bases had no gene match. CDR3 sequence (DNA): TGCGCCAGCAGCTTGGACAGGGGTGCGGACGAGCAGTACTTC. Amino acid sequence: CASSLDRGADEQYF.

The chain carries TRBV5-6 and TRBJ2-5; TRBD2 agrees at 8 bases. V lost 2 bases, J lost 1 base, and 4 bases stayed unmatched. The CDR3 is 15 amino acids. CDR1 and CDR2 (germline): SGHDT, YYEEEE. CDR3 sequence reads: CASSFFRGGQETQYF. The DNA for the CDR3 is TGTGCCAGCAGCTTCTTCCGGGGGGGCCAAGAGACCCAGTACTTC.

This clone was observed once. The V and J genes are TRBV28 and TRBJ1-2; unclear D gene. The CDR3 runs to 14 residues. The ends were cut back, 1 base at V and 8 bases at J, with 14 bases in the middle. CDR1 and CDR2 (germline): MDHEN, SYDVKM. This CDR3 is CASSLSSGGGGYTF. The CDR3, as DNA: TGTGCCAGCAGTTTATCGTCAGGCGGCGGGGGCTACACCTTC.

The rearrangement joins TRBV18 to TRBJ1-6; D call uncertain. The V gene's germline CDR1 is KGHSH and CDR2 LQKENI. The CDR3 sequence is 16 residues long. Trimming stripped 2 bases from V and 6 bases from J, with 14 bases between. For the CDR3, the DNA is TGTGCCAGCTCACCAGGCCGAGGTATAAGTAATTCACCCCTCCACTTT. This gives the protein CASSPGRGISNSPLHF.

The chain links TRBV15 to TRBJ1-4; D is unclear. V lost 5 bases, J lost 4 bases, and 14 bases lay in between. The CDR3 contains 15 residues. CDR1 is LNHNV, CDR2 YYDKDF, per germline (reference sequence). The CDR3 spells CATSPRGRFNEKLFF. CDR3 sequence (DNA): TGTGCCACCAGCCCTAGAGGCCGGTTTAATGAAAAACTGTTTTTT.

This clone was found once. The rearrangement joins TRBV6-2 or TRBV6-3 to TRBJ2-5; D ambiguous. Germline lookup yields CDR1 MNHEY and CDR2 SVGEGT. This CDR3 region has 13 residues. Trimming pared 4 bases from V and 4 bases from J, leaving 10 bases between. The CDR3 coding sequence is TGTGCCAGCAGTTTCGGACGGCGAGAGACCCAGTACTTC. It translates to CASSFGRRETQYF.

The V gene is TRBV19, the J gene TRBJ2-1; 10 bases fit TRBD2. Per the germline V gene, CDR1 is LNHDA and CDR2 is SQIVND (reference sequence). The CDR3 is 15 residues long. Trimming took 0 bases from V and 12 from J; bases not matched to a gene: 8. The CDR3 region is CASSIDAASGGTQFF. CDR3 coding DNA: TGTGCCAGTAGTATAGATGCGGCTAGCGGGGGTACGCAGTTCTTC.

This sequence joins TRBV6-5 and TRBJ1-3; 8 positions agree with TRBD1. The CDR3 spans 15 residues. Per the germline V gene, CDR1 is MNHEY and CDR2 is SVGAGI. V shed 5 bases and J 1 base; nucleotides not matched to a gene: 4. Here the CDR3 DNA reads TGTGCCAGCAGTATTACAGGGGGGTCTGGAAACACCATATATTTT. Translating gives CASSITGGSGNTIYF.

This chain uses TRBV3-1 (or the pseudogene TRBV3-2) with TRBJ2-7; D is possibly TRBD1 (5 bases). This CDR3 has 14 residues. The V gene's germline CDR1 is LGHDT and CDR2 YNNKEL (reference sequence). Trimming cost V 5 bases and J 5 bases, with 16 bases left between them. The CDR3 nucleotides are TGTGCCAGCAGCGCTGTCCAGGGCCGAAACGAGCAGTACTTC. Translation gives CASSAVQGRNEQYF.

The gene calls are TRBV6-1 and TRBJ1-6; D remains unclear. The length of the CDR3 is 15 residues. V was clipped by 2 bases and J by 1 base, with 6 bases between them. Germline V gene sequence: CDR1 MNHNS, CDR2 SASEGT. This CDR3 reads CASSERGSYNSPLHF. The CDR3 DNA sequence: TGTGCCAGCAGTGAACGGGGTTCCTATAATTCACCCCTCCACTTT.

The chain links TRBV3-1 (or the pseudogene TRBV3-2) to TRBJ2-3, with no clear D. The V end lost 5 bases, the J end lost 6 bases, and 6 bases lay between the germline ends. Germline CDR1 reads LGHDT; CDR2 reads YNNKEL (reference sequence). The CDR3 runs to 11 residues. CDR3 loop: CASSFQDTQYF. For the CDR3, the DNA is TGTGCCAGCAGCTTTCAGGATACGCAGTATTTT.

The rearrangement uses TRBV4-2 and TRBJ1-4; D might be TRBD1 (5 bases). Germline lookup yields CDR1 LGHNA and CDR2 YNFKEQ. The length of the CDR3 is 18 residues. V was pared by 0 bases and J by 8 bases, with 22 bases between. CDR3 sequence reads: CASSQDPDGGGEKEKLFF. CDR3 bases: TGTGCCAGCAGCCAAGATCCCGATGGGGGGGGTGAGAAAGAAAAACTGTTTTTT.

This clone was detected only once. For the CDR3, the DNA is TGTGCCAGCAGCGCGGACAGCTCCTATAATTCACCCCTCCACTTT. It is translated as CASSADSSYNSPLHF. This chain links TRBV9 with TRBJ1-6; possible D gene TRBD1, 6 bases. The germline V gene encodes CDR1 SGDLS and CDR2 YYNGEE. The CDR3 extends over 15 amino acids. V gave up 3 bases and J gave up 0 bases, with 7 bases separating them.

The rearrangement joins TRBV9 to TRBJ2-7; D is unclear. V was trimmed by 8 bases and J by 3 bases, leaving 18 bases between them. Germline CDR1 reads SGDLS; CDR2 reads YYNGEE. This CDR3 spans 14 amino acids. This CDR3 reads CASSAEVLGYEQYF. The CDR3 region has the DNA TGTGCCAGTTCTGCTGAGGTATTGGGCTACGAGCAGTACTTC.

The J gene is TRBJ1-1, the V gene TRBV9; D may be TRBD1 (5 bases). CDR1 is SGDLS and CDR2 is YYNGEE in the germline V gene. The CDR3 contains 15 residues. The V gene lost 4 bases and the J gene lost 5 bases, with 18 bases spanning the gap. CDR3: CASSPVLRGPTEAFF. The CDR3 DNA follows: TGTGCCAGCAGCCCCGTTCTTAGGGGACCGACTGAAGCTTTCTTT. The variable domain in full, completed from reference TRBV9 and TRBJ1-1, reads DSGVTQTPKHLITATGQRVTLRCSPRSGDLSVYWYQQSLDQGLQFLIQYYNGEERAKGNILERFSAQQFPDLHSELNLSSLELGDSALYFCASSPVLRGPTEAFFGQGTRLTVV.

The chain links TRBV5-1 to TRBJ2-2, with a tentative D call TRBD1 (6 bases). Deletions cut 8 bases from V and 0 bases from J, with 20 bases between. CDR3 length: 17 residues. Looked up from germline, CDR1 is SGHRS and CDR2 is YFSETQ. CDR3 DNA sequence: TGCGCCAGTATCTCGGATGAGGGGGTGTCGAACACCGGGGAGCTGTTTTTT. It encodes CASISDEGVSNTGELFF.

This clone was seen once. The chain has TRBV6-2 or TRBV6-3 and TRBJ1-5; D gene ambiguous. Trimming pared 4 bases from V and 1 base from J, leaving 11 bases between. The CDR3 runs 15 residues. Germline V lookup: CDR1 MNHEY, CDR2 SVGEGT. The CDR3: CASSFAGKSNQPQHF. The CDR3 DNA is TGTGCCAGCAGTTTCGCGGGGAAGAGCAATCAGCCCCAGCATTTT.

The chain carries TRBV7-6 and TRBJ1-1, with D maybe TRBD1 (5 bases). Trimming left V 5 bases short and J 5 bases short, with 12 bases between. The CDR3 is 13 amino acids. The V gene's germline CDR1 is SGHVS and CDR2 FNYEAQ. In nucleotides, the CDR3 is TGTGCCAGCAGCCCCAGCTCAGGGACTGAAGCTTTCTTT. Translating gives CASSPSSGTEAFF.

This chain links TRBV4-1 with TRBJ2-7; 8 positions match TRBD2. Germline V lookup: CDR1 MGHRA, CDR2 YSYEKL. Unmatched junction bases numbered 13, after V lost 0 bases and J lost 0 bases. The length of the CDR3 is 19 residues. As DNA, the CDR3 is TGCGCCAGCAGCCAAGATTCCAGCGGGGGACTGATTCTCTCCTACGAGCAGTACTTC. This codes for CASSQDSSGGLILSYEQYF.

The chain joins TRBV29-1 to TRBJ2-7; TRBD1 is a possible D gene (6 bases). Per germline, CDR1 SQVTM and CDR2 ANQGSEA. There are 15 residues in the CDR3. Deletions cut 7 bases from V and 2 bases from J, with 21 bases between. The chain's CDR3 is CSARWWRQGTYEQYF. The DNA for the CDR3 is TGCAGCGCCCGATGGTGGCGGCAGGGGACCTACGAGCAGTACTTC.

CDR3 loop: CASSSALAGGPHEQFF. In DNA, the CDR3 is TGTGCCAGCAGTTCGGCCTTAGCGGGAGGGCCCCATGAGCAGTTCTTC. The chain couples TRBV6-2 or TRBV6-3 to TRBJ2-1; 11 bases agree with TRBD2. The CDR3 is 16 amino acids. Germline CDR1 MNHEY, CDR2 SVGEGT. After removal of 4 bases from V and 8 bases from J, the junction contained 10 bases not matched to a gene.